A selection of T cell receptor beta chains follows, all from one sample in a study of identical twins. TCRdb independently ran MiXCR on the 5' RACE reads; one entry per CDR3 protein. The table shows roughly 1.6 million distinct CDR3 sequences, with less than 35% occurring only once. The sequencing input was cord blood. These receptors came from a newborn girl in good health. CDR3s include the opening cysteine and the closing phenylalanine or tryptophan. A D gene is named only where the DNA matches it firmly. A row's size may be missing; if present it is once, few, many or a size class.

size: -
V: TRBV12-3/TRBV12-4
D: -
J: TRBJ2-7
CDR3: CASSSTFEGAYEQYF
DNA: TGTGCCAGCAGTTCTACGTTCGAGGGGGCCTACGAGCAGTACTTC

size: -
V: TRBV11-2
D: -
J: TRBJ2-7
CDR3: CASSLGTKTYNEQYF
DNA: TGTGCCAGCAGCTTAGGGACAAAAACCTACAATGAGCAGTACTTC

size: -
V: TRBV9
D: -
J: TRBJ2-5
CDR3: CASSVTPDGTQYF
DNA: TGTGCCAGCAGCGTAACCCCTGACGGGACCCAGTACTTC

size: few
V: TRBV27
D: TRBD1
J: TRBJ2-3
CDR3: CASSFFGQGTDTQYF
DNA: TGTGCCAGCAGTTTTTTCGGACAGGGCACAGATACGCAGTATTTT

size: -
V: TRBV28
D: -
J: TRBJ2-5
CDR3: CASSPPLGPRPYERYF
DNA: TGTGCCAGCAGTCCACCCTTGGGCCCTCGGCCCTACGAGCGGTACTTC

size: -
V: TRBV7-2
D: -
J: TRBJ2-3
CDR3: CASRFGGRPDTQYF
DNA: TGTGCCAGCAGGTTTGGGGGGAGACCAGATACGCAGTATTTT

size: few
V: TRBV12-3/TRBV12-4
D: -
J: TRBJ1-5
CDR3: CASSLAEGLPQHF
DNA: TGTGCCAGCAGTTTAGCCGAAGGGCTGCCCCAGCATTTT

size: -
V: TRBV20-1
D: -
J: TRBJ2-5
CDR3: CSARRTDQETQYF
DNA: TGCAGTGCTAGACGGACGGACCAAGAGACCCAGTACTTC

size: -
V: TRBV2
D: -
J: TRBJ2-2
CDR3: CASSQNAGELFF
DNA: TGTGCCAGCAGTCAAAACGCCGGGGAGCTGTTTTTT

size: -
V: TRBV27
D: TRBD2
J: TRBJ2-1
CDR3: CASSFGSGGEQFF
DNA: TGTGCCAGCAGTTTTGGTAGCGGGGGTGAGCAGTTCTTC

size: few
V: TRBV20-1
D: TRBD2
J: TRBJ2-7
CDR3: CSAGRGGRVSYEQYF
DNA: TGCAGTGCTGGGCGAGGCGGGAGAGTTTCCTACGAGCAGTACTTC

size: many
V: TRBV12-3/TRBV12-4
D: TRBD1
J: TRBJ2-7
CDR3: CASSLRSTGGSYEQYF
DNA: TGTGCCAGCAGTTTACGTTCTACAGGGGGCTCCTACGAGCAGTACTTC

size: few
V: TRBV10-3
D: -
J: TRBJ1-4
CDR3: CAISEWALGANEKLFF
DNA: TGTGCCATCAGTGAGTGGGCTCTTGGGGCTAATGAAAAACTGTTTTTT

size: -
V: TRBV28
D: TRBD2
J: TRBJ2-3
CDR3: CASSLLAGEIGTDTQYF
DNA: TGTGCCAGCAGTTTACTAGCGGGAGAAATTGGCACAGATACGCAGTATTTT

size: few
V: TRBV2
D: TRBD2
J: TRBJ2-3
CDR3: CASSEYVRTSGATDTQYF
DNA: TGTGCCAGCAGTGAATACGTTAGGACTAGCGGGGCCACAGATACGCAGTATTTT

size: once
V: TRBV12-3/TRBV12-4
D: -
J: TRBJ2-3
CDR3: CASSDKAPDTQYF
DNA: TGTGCCAGCAGTGACAAGGCCCCAGATACGCAGTATTTT

size: few
V: TRBV29-1
D: TRBD1
J: TRBJ1-1
CDR3: CSVGGDRALGTEAFF
DNA: TGCAGCGTTGGGGGCGACAGGGCCCTAGGGACTGAAGCTTTCTTT

size: few
V: TRBV27
D: -
J: TRBJ1-6
CDR3: CASQFYNSPLHF
DNA: TGTGCCAGCCAGTTCTATAATTCACCCCTCCACTTT

size: few
V: TRBV6-1
D: TRBD2
J: TRBJ2-1
CDR3: CASSEWVGTSNNEQFF
DNA: TGTGCCAGCAGTGAATGGGTTGGGACTAGCAACAATGAGCAGTTCTTC

size: -
V: TRBV5-1
D: -
J: TRBJ1-1
CDR3: CASSFSPGENTEAFF
DNA: TGCGCCAGCAGCTTTTCCCCAGGCGAGAACACTGAAGCTTTCTTT

size: -
V: TRBV14
D: -
J: TRBJ2-1
CDR3: CASSRRLSEQFF
DNA: TGTGCCAGCAGCCGGCGCCTCTCTGAGCAGTTCTTC

size: once
V: TRBV20-1
D: TRBD1
J: TRBJ1-2
CDR3: CSAGQANYGYTF
DNA: TGCAGTGCCGGACAGGCTAACTATGGCTACACCTTC

size: -
V: TRBV3-1
D: TRBD2
J: TRBJ2-5
CDR3: CASSLSGGTIRETQYF
DNA: TGTGCCAGCAGCCTATCGGGGGGGACTATCAGAGAGACCCAGTACTTC

size: -
V: TRBV6-1
D: -
J: TRBJ1-6
CDR3: CASSEVAGDSPLHF
DNA: TGTGCCAGCAGTGAAGTTGCAGGGGATTCACCCCTCCACTTT

size: -
V: TRBV3-1
D: -
J: TRBJ2-7
CDR3: CASSSDGPSYEQYF
DNA: TGTGCCAGCAGCTCAGATGGGCCTAGCTACGAGCAGTACTTC

size: -
V: TRBV24-1
D: TRBD1
J: TRBJ2-1
CDR3: CATNRGPAYNEQFF
DNA: TGTGCCACTAACAGGGGGCCGGCCTACAATGAGCAGTTCTTC

size: -
V: TRBV11-2
D: TRBD2
J: TRBJ2-7
CDR3: CASSLERGGSYEQYF
DNA: TGTGCCAGCAGCTTAGAACGGGGGGGTTCCTACGAGCAGTACTTC

size: -
V: TRBV28
D: -
J: TRBJ1-1
CDR3: CVSSLCQIMNTEAFF
DNA: TGTGTCAGCAGTTTATGCCAGATTATGAACACTGAAGCTTTCTTT

size: many
V: TRBV24-1
D: -
J: TRBJ2-1
CDR3: CATSDSGSYNEQFF
DNA: TGTGCCACCAGTGATAGCGGCTCCTACAATGAGCAGTTCTTC

size: -
V: TRBV5-1
D: -
J: TRBJ1-6
CDR3: CASSTQGSYNSPLHF
DNA: TGCGCCAGCAGCACACAGGGCTCCTATAATTCACCCCTCCACTTT

size: few
V: TRBV12-3/TRBV12-4
D: -
J: TRBJ1-6
CDR3: CASSLDRELNNSPLHF
DNA: TGTGCCAGCAGTTTAGACCGGGAGTTAAATAATTCACCCCTCCACTTT

size: -
V: TRBV15
D: -
J: TRBJ2-7
CDR3: CATSRESPYEQYF
DNA: TGTGCCACCAGCAGAGAGTCGCCCTACGAGCAGTACTTC

size: -
V: TRBV11-2
D: TRBD1
J: TRBJ2-7
CDR3: CASSAHRGRDNEQYF
DNA: TGTGCCAGCAGCGCCCACAGGGGGCGTGACAATGAGCAGTACTTC

size: few
V: TRBV4-1
D: -
J: TRBJ2-5
CDR3: CASSQTGWLKETQYF
DNA: TGCGCCAGCAGCCAAACGGGGTGGTTAAAAGAGACCCAGTACTTC

size: few
V: TRBV20-1
D: -
J: TRBJ1-2
CDR3: CGATLPVWDTF
DNA: TGCGGTGCTACTCTCCCCGTATGGGACACCTTC

size: few
V: TRBV27
D: -
J: TRBJ2-3
CDR3: CASSLGLLLPTDTQYF
DNA: TGTGCCAGCAGTTTGGGACTCCTCCTTCCCACAGATACGCAGTATTTT

size: -
V: TRBV6-2/TRBV6-3
D: TRBD2
J: TRBJ2-1
CDR3: CASSRTSGALSSYNEQFF
DNA: TGTGCCAGCAGCAGGACTAGCGGGGCTCTAAGCTCCTACAATGAGCAGTTCTTC

size: few
V: TRBV15
D: -
J: TRBJ2-3
CDR3: CATSRDPYNTDTQYF
DNA: TGTGCCACCAGCAGAGACCCCTACAATACAGATACGCAGTATTTT

size: many
V: TRBV29-1
D: TRBD1
J: TRBJ1-2
CDR3: CSVDDRDRGDGYTF
DNA: TGCAGCGTTGATGACCGGGACAGGGGGGACGGCTACACCTTC

size: -
V: TRBV27
D: TRBD2
J: TRBJ2-2
CDR3: CASSLASGGATGELFF
DNA: TGTGCCAGCAGTTTGGCTAGCGGGGGGGCTACCGGGGAGCTGTTTTTT

size: -
V: TRBV21-1
D: -
J: TRBJ1-1
CDR3: CASSKAGFMNTEAFF
DNA: TGTGCCAGCAGCAAAGCGGGGTTCATGAACACTGAAGCTTTCTTT

size: -
V: TRBV21-1
D: -
J: TRBJ1-6
CDR3: CASSKGEAGNSPPHF
DNA: TGTGCCAGCAGCAAAGGGGAGGCAGGAAATTCACCCCCCCACTTT

size: -
V: TRBV6-1
D: TRBD2
J: TRBJ2-1
CDR3: CASSELTSGGAVRNEQFF
DNA: TGTGCCAGCAGTGAATTGACTAGCGGGGGGGCTGTTCGCAATGAGCAGTTCTTC

size: many
V: TRBV10-3
D: TRBD2
J: TRBJ2-1
CDR3: CAISATTSGGNEQFF
DNA: TGTGCCATCAGTGCAACGACTAGCGGGGGAAATGAGCAGTTCTTC

size: -
V: TRBV7-9
D: TRBD2
J: TRBJ2-5
CDR3: CASSSWASGQETQYF
DNA: TGTGCCAGCAGCTCTTGGGCTAGCGGCCAAGAGACCCAGTACTTC

size: many
V: TRBV29-1
D: TRBD1
J: TRBJ1-2
CDR3: CSVVPGGGYGYTF
DNA: TGCAGCGTTGTTCCAGGGGGGGGCTATGGCTACACCTTC

size: few
V: TRBV10-3
D: TRBD1
J: TRBJ2-7
CDR3: CAISVRTGAYEQYF
DNA: TGTGCCATCAGTGTTCGGACAGGGGCCTACGAGCAGTACTTC

size: -
V: TRBV4-1
D: TRBD2
J: TRBJ2-5
CDR3: CASSLYGLAGGPSRQETQYF
DNA: TGCGCCAGCAGCCTTTATGGACTAGCGGGAGGGCCGAGTCGTCAAGAGACCCAGTACTTC

size: -
V: TRBV5-6
D: TRBD1
J: TRBJ1-5
CDR3: CASSLKDRANQPQHF
DNA: TGTGCCAGCAGCTTGAAGGACAGGGCAAATCAGCCCCAGCATTTT

size: -
V: TRBV5-1
D: TRBD1
J: TRBJ2-7
CDR3: CASSLAPGQGTYEQYF
DNA: TGCGCCAGCAGCTTGGCGCCGGGACAGGGGACCTACGAGCAGTACTTC

size: -
V: TRBV10-1
D: TRBD1
J: TRBJ1-1
CDR3: CASRQTGATEAFF
DNA: TGCGCCAGCAGGCAGACAGGGGCCACTGAAGCTTTCTTT

size: -
V: TRBV12-3/TRBV12-4
D: TRBD1
J: TRBJ2-1
CDR3: CASSPHRGRAYNEQFF
DNA: TGTGCCAGCAGCCCACACAGGGGGCGCGCCTACAATGAGCAGTTCTTC

size: -
V: TRBV5-1
D: TRBD1
J: TRBJ2-3
CDR3: CASSSAKTGADTQYF
DNA: TGCGCCAGCAGCTCCGCAAAGACAGGGGCAGATACGCAGTATTTT

size: -
V: TRBV28
D: TRBD1
J: TRBJ1-1
CDR3: CASTVGQGGAFF
DNA: TGTGCCAGCACCGTGGGACAGGGAGGAGCTTTCTTT